Below, 25 T cell receptor beta chains from the same sample are listed, as sequenced in a study of glioma-infiltrating T cells. TCR alpha and beta CDR3 regions were amplified from RNA using iRepertoire nested multiplex PCR. TCRdb reprocessed the multiplex PCR reads with MiXCR, giving one entry per CDR3 protein. The sample includes about 99,000 distinct CDR3 sequences, around 28% of them seen just once. The sample consisted of glioma tissue, nonneoplastic brain tissue, or PBMCs (not recorded which). All receptors derive from a human donor with low-grade glioma or glioblastoma, undergoing nonglioma brain surgery, or in good health (not recorded which).

This clonotype came up a few times. The chain recombines TRBV12-3 or TRBV12-4 with TRBJ2-2; 11 bases fit TRBD2. V gave up 8 bases and J gave up 4 bases; unmatched junction bases: 3. The CDR3 totals 14 residues. This CDR3 reads CASLTSGATGELFF. The CDR3 DNA reads as TGTGCCAGCCTGACTAGCGGGGCCACCGGGGAGCTGTTTTTT.

The rearrangement uses TRBV18 and TRBJ2-1; D ambiguous. The CDR3 extends over 13 amino acids. Trimming removed 2 bases from V and 13 bases from J, with 15 bases in between. CDR1 is KGHSH and CDR2 is LQKENI in the germline V gene. The CDR3 bases are TGTGCCAGCTCACCAGAACGCCAAGAGACCCAGTTCTTC. Its protein product is CASSPERQETQFF. Variable domain in full (rest from reference TRBV18 and TRBJ2-1): NAGVMQNPRHLVRRRGQEARLRCSPMKGHSHVYWYRQLPEEGLKFMVYLQKENIIDESGMPKERFSAEFPKEGPSILRIQQVVRGDSAAYFCASSPERQETQFFGPGTRLTVL.

CDR3 residues: CASSPTGVQDYGYTF. For the CDR3, the DNA is TGTGCCAGCAGTCCTACAGGGGTGCAGGACTATGGCTACACCTTC. V usage is TRBV28 and J usage is TRBJ1-2; TRBD1 agrees at 7 bases. CDR3 size: 15 residues. From germline, CDR1 is MDHEN and CDR2 SYDVKM. J lost 3 bases, V lost 5 bases, and 9 bases had no gene match.

As concerns this clonotype: A junction end diverges from the germline sequence, so it may reflect a read error. CDR3 in amino acids: CASKNWKWPLPDSEQYF. The DNA of the CDR3 is TGTGCTAGCAAAAATTGGAAGTGGCCCCTACCCGACTCCGAGCAGTACTTC. The rearrangement links TRBV7-6 to TRBJ2-7; D call uncertain. Germline V gene lookup returns CDR1 SGHVS and CDR2 FNYEAQ. The CDR3 contains 17 residues. Filled out from reference TRBV7-6 and TRBJ2-7, the complete variable domain reads GAGVSQSPRYKVTKRGQDVALRCDPISGHVSLYWYRQALGQGPEFLTYFNYEAQQDKSGLPNDRFSAERPEGSISTLTIQRTEQRDSAMYRCASKNWKWPLPDSEQYFGPGTRLTVT.

The table lists this clonotype with many counts. CDR3 amino acids: CASSAVRPSTDTQYF. The CDR3, as DNA: TGTGCCAGCAGTGCGGTCAGACCGAGCACAGATACGCAGTATTTT. The chain joins TRBV6-1 to TRBJ2-3; D remains ambiguous. The V gene lost 4 bases and the J gene lost 0 bases, with 11 bases spanning the gap. This CDR3 region has 15 residues. Germline CDR1 MNHNS, CDR2 SASEGT.

On this clonotype: This may be a read error: a much more frequent sequence differs by one nucleotide. It is likely a read error, because the conserved phenylalanine at the end of the CDR3 is missing. The rearrangement joins TRBV5-4 to TRBJ2-5; D tentatively fits TRBD1 or TRBD2 (5 bases each). This CDR3 contains 14 residues. V was trimmed by 4 bases and J by 6 bases, leaving 16 bases between them. CDR1 is SGHNT and CDR2 is YYREEE in the germline V gene (reference sequence). CDR3 residues: CASSPSGAHQTQYL. The DNA of the CDR3 is TGTGCCAGCAGCCCTTCCGGGGCTCACCAGACCCAGTACTTA.

The J gene is TRBJ1-1, the V gene TRBV7-2; TRBD1 might be the D (6 bases). The CDR3 is 14 amino acids. V lost 1 base to trimming and J lost 4 bases, with 10 bases between them. Germline CDR1 is SGHTA and CDR2 is FQGNSA. Written as DNA, the CDR3 is TGTGCCAGCAGCTTAGGGACAGCATTCACTGAAGCTTTCTTT. This translates into CASSLGTAFTEAFF. Complete variable domain (other parts from reference TRBV7-2 and TRBJ1-1): GAGVSQSPSNKVTEKGKDVELRCDPISGHTALYWYRQSLGQGLEFLIYFQGNSAPDKSGLPSDRFSAERTGGSVSTLTIQRTQQEDSAVYLCASSLGTAFTEAFFGQGTRLTVV.

As concerns this clonotype: The missing conserved phenylalanine or tryptophan at the end of this CDR3 makes a read error likely. The DNA is omitted, as the CDR3 cannot be located on it reliably, and the CDR3 follows TCRdb's listing. The chain is built from TRBV14 and TRBJ1-1; the tabulated D call, TRBD1, remains unverified against the DNA. The CDR3 has 19 amino acids, counting both end residues. Germline CDR1 SGHDN, CDR2 FVKESK. CDR3 protein: CASSRYSLRGGSEDTEAFL.

The chain has TRBV12-5 and TRBJ2-2; 8 bases align to TRBD1. This CDR3 has 15 residues. CDR1 and CDR2 (germline): LGHNT, FRNRAP. The V segment lost 7 bases and the J segment 1 base; nucleotides outside the gene matches: 5. The CDR3 nucleotides are TGTGCTAGTGCCTGGGGGACAGGGAACACCGGGGAGCTGTTTTTT. Protein: CASAWGTGNTGELFF.

The sample holds a few counts of this clonotype. The rearrangement links TRBV14 to TRBJ2-2; D is unclear. The CDR3 is 17 residues long. Trimming cost V 0 bases and J 0 bases, with 11 bases left between them. CDR1 is SGHDN and CDR2 is FVKESK in the germline V gene. In nucleotides, the CDR3 is TGTGCCAGCAGCCAAGAGTCGGTACAAGCGAACACCGGGGAGCTGTTTTTT. Its translation: CASSQESVQANTGELFF. The variable domain in full, completed from reference TRBV14 and TRBJ2-2, reads EAGVTQFPSHSVIEKGQTVTLRCDPISGHDNLYWYRRVMGKEIKFLLHFVKESKQDESGMPNNRFLAERTGGTYSTLKVQPAELEDSGVYFCASSQESVQANTGELFFGEGSRLTVL.

This clonotype was counted ten times or more. The chain links TRBV6-1 to TRBJ1-1; D uncertain. Per the germline V gene, CDR1 is MNHNS and CDR2 is SASEGT. V lost 1 base, J lost 6 bases, and 6 bases lay in between. The CDR3 is made up of 12 amino acids. CDR3 nucleotide sequence: TGTGCCAGCAGTGAAGGGGTTCCTGAAGCTTTCTTT. This sequence encodes CASSEGVPEAFF.

This clonotype was recorded many times. The chain is built from TRBV20-1 and TRBJ1-1; D is perhaps TRBD1 (5 bases). The CDR3 covers 14 residues. V lost 6 bases and J lost 1, with 15 bases in between. From germline, CDR1 is DFQATT and CDR2 SNEGSKA (reference sequence). CDR3 sequence: CSARSGGTNTEAFF. Written as DNA, the CDR3 is TGCAGTGCACGGTCCGGGGGGACGAACACTGAAGCTTTCTTT.

This clonotype was seen repeatedly, ten times or more. This chain joins TRBV12-3 or TRBV12-4 and TRBJ1-5; D not resolved. The V gene lost 6 bases and the J gene lost 0 bases, with 15 bases spanning the gap. This CDR3 is 16 amino acids long. The chain's CDR3 is CASSPLPGNSNQPQHF. The CDR3 DNA reads TGTGCCAGCAGCCCTCTCCCAGGAAATAGCAATCAGCCCCAGCATTTT.

Turning to this clonotype: A much larger clonotype is one base distant, so this may be a read error. This chain connects TRBV14 to TRBJ2-7, with unresolved D. CDR3 length: 15 residues. Trimming removed 5 bases at V and 4 bases at J, with 18 bases between. The germline V gene encodes CDR1 SGHDN and CDR2 FVKESK. For the CDR3, the DNA is TGTGCCAGCAGCGATACTCTAATAACATTGTACGAGCAGTACTTC. Protein sequence: CASSDTLITLYEQYF. The entire variable domain, with the rest obtained from reference TRBV14 and TRBJ2-7, is as follows: EAGVTQFPSHSVIEKGQTVTLRCDPISGHDNLYWYRRVMGKEIKFLLHFVKESKQDESGMPNNRFLAERTGGTYSTLKVQPAELEDSGVYFCASSDTLITLYEQYFGPGTRLTVT.

This clonotype has just a few counts. This chain connects TRBV2 to TRBJ1-2; 9 bases are a match to TRBD1. The CDR3 sequence is 14 residues long. V gave up 6 bases and J gave up 4 bases; unmatched junction bases: 6. Germline CDR1 is SNHLY and CDR2 is FYNNEI. CDR3 sequence (DNA): TGTGCCAGCAGGGGGACAGGGAACCCCTATGGCTACACCTTC. This codes for CASRGTGNPYGYTF.

This clonotype has at least ten counts. The V gene is TRBV20-1, the J gene TRBJ1-4, with 8 positions matching TRBD1. V gave up 7 bases and J gave up 8 bases; unmatched junction bases: 9. The CDR3 loop spans 13 amino acids. Germline CDR1 reads DFQATT; CDR2 reads SNEGSKA (reference sequence). CDR3 coding DNA: TGCAGTGTTAGGACAGGGAGAGAGGAAAAACTGTTTTTT. This translates into CSVRTGREEKLFF.

The V call is TRBV29-1, the J call TRBJ1-2; D not certain. V was trimmed by 3 bases and J by 3 bases, leaving 11 bases between them. The CDR3 totals 13 residues. Germline V gene data show CDR1 as SQVTM and CDR2 as ANQGSEA. The CDR3 spells CSVEEAADYGYTF. The DNA of the CDR3 is TGCAGCGTTGAGGAGGCGGCAGACTATGGCTACACCTTC.

Turning to this clonotype: Just one base apart from a much larger clone, this may be a read error. The chain links TRBV20-1 to TRBJ2-1, with TRBD2 identical over 8 bases. The V and J ends lost 5 bases and 10 bases, in that order; junction bases with no gene match: 7. Germline-derived CDR1 and CDR2 are DFQATT and SNEGSKA (reference sequence). This CDR3 has 12 amino acids. As DNA, the CDR3 is TGCAGTGCTCCGGGGGGGCCTTCCGAGCAGTTCTTC. Protein product: CSAPGGPSEQFF.

This clonotype was observed at least ten times. The chain couples TRBV7-9 to TRBJ2-7; 7 bases are shared with TRBD2. The germline gives CDR1 SEHNR, CDR2 FQNEAQ (reference sequence). V gave up 6 bases and J gave up 13 bases; unmatched junction bases: 12. CDR3 length equals 12 residues. CDR3 DNA sequence: TGTGCCAGCAGTTCACTACGGGACTATGCATACTTC. Amino acid sequence: CASSSLRDYAYF.

This clonotype was observed a single time. A much larger clone sits a single nucleotide away, making a read error possible. The chain employs TRBV20-1 and TRBJ2-1; 11 bases map to TRBD1. Looked up from germline, CDR1 is DFQATT and CDR2 is SNEGSKA (reference sequence). The CDR3 has 14 amino acids. With V trimmed by 5 bases and J by 6 bases, 6 bases remained unmatched. The CDR3 coding sequence is TGCAGTGCTGACGGGGACAGGGGGACCAATGAGCAGTTCTTC. Amino acids: CSADGDRGTNEQFF.

The table lists this clonotype with many counts. The chain links TRBV4-3 to TRBJ2-3; TRBD1 matches 7 bases. This CDR3 contains 13 residues. V lost 0 bases to trimming and J lost 14 bases; unmatched junction nucleotides: 8. Germline loops: CDR1 LGHNA, CDR2 YSLEER. In DNA, the CDR3 is TGCGCCAGCAGCCAAGATAGGGACAGCGCTAGGTATTTT. Protein product: CASSQDRDSARYF.

Worth noting for this clonotype: Possible read error: a much larger clone is one base away. The chain uses TRBV12-3 or TRBV12-4 and TRBJ1-1, with D hard to call. The CDR3 is made up of 14 amino acids. The CDR3 spells CASSLIPGNTEVFF. The DNA of the CDR3 is TGTGCCAGCAGTTTGATCCCGGGGAACACTGAAGTTTTCTTT.

The chain is built from TRBV2 and TRBJ2-7; 9 nucleotides match TRBD2. The germline V gene encodes CDR1 SNHLY and CDR2 FYNNEI. The CDR3 sequence is 16 residues long. V lost 11 bases to trimming and J lost 7 bases; unmatched junction nucleotides: 21. The CDR3 sequence is CAGEVLAGAPWGEQYF. The DNA for the CDR3 is TGTGCCGGGGAGGTGTTAGCGGGGGCCCCCTGGGGTGAGCAGTACTTC.

With respect to this clonotype: This may arise from a read error, as a much more abundant clone is one base away. CDR3 amino acids: CASRSRGQGYEQYF. CDR3 DNA sequence: TGTGCCAGCAGATCAAGAGGACAGGGCTACGAGCAGTACTTC. The chain has TRBV7-2 and TRBJ2-7; 8 nucleotides align to TRBD1. The ends lost 6 bases at V and 3 bases at J; junction bases unmatched: 7. The CDR3 is 14 amino acids. Germline lookup yields CDR1 SGHTA and CDR2 FQGNSA.

A few counts support this clonotype. The chain uses TRBV7-2 and TRBJ1-6; 7 bases fit TRBD1. Looked up from germline, CDR1 is SGHTA and CDR2 is FQGNSA. The CDR3 has 16 amino acids. V was pared by 2 bases and J by 3 bases, with 4 bases of the junction left unmatched. The CDR3 loop is CASSLHWDSYNSPLHF. The CDR3 DNA reads TGTGCCAGCAGCTTACATTGGGACAGCTATAATTCACCCCTCCACTTT. Filled out from reference TRBV7-2 and TRBJ1-6, the complete variable domain reads GAGVSQSPSNKVTEKGKDVELRCDPISGHTALYWYRQSLGQGLEFLIYFQGNSAPDKSGLPSDRFSAERTGGSVSTLTIQRTQQEDSAVYLCASSLHWDSYNSPLHFGNGTRLTVT.